This record looks at one T cell receptor (beta chain) sequence and its context. What it binds is unknown. Other DNA sequences within the sample encode an identical CDR3. Described treatment: oral pan-JAK inhibitor, 5-10 mg twice daily. The V end lost 4 bases, the J end lost 3 bases, and 7 bases lay between the germline ends. The CDR3 totals 12 residues. The germline V gene encodes CDR1 SNHLY and CDR2 FYNNEI. RNA extraction was followed by reverse transcription into cDNA, which acted as the sequencing template. Method: immunoSEQ multiplex PCR; TCRdb's copy keeps in-frame clones and lacks some. The sample records roughly 190,000 clones, approximately 56% being singletons. The data originate from a study of CD8+ T cells in alopecia areata. Study-level information: Treated patients swallowed 5 to 10 mg of oral tofacitinib twice daily. Overall study results and limits: Tofacitinib significantly decreased scalp clonality and expanded CD8+ clones among top 100. Higher clonality than in normal scalp was seen in lesional scalp, especially alopecia totalis/universalis. During tofacitinib treatment, many expanded lesional clones remained in scalp and blood.

This chain connects TRBV2 to TRBJ2-7; D might be TRBD1 (5 bases). This receptor was taken from a human donor with alopecia areata. Source: CD4+ T cells sorted from blood, taken at week 4, from a patient treated with tofacitinib. CDR3 in amino acids: CASSGGDYEQYF. In nucleotides, the CDR3 is TGTGCCAGCAGTGGGGGCGACTACGAGCAGTACTTC.